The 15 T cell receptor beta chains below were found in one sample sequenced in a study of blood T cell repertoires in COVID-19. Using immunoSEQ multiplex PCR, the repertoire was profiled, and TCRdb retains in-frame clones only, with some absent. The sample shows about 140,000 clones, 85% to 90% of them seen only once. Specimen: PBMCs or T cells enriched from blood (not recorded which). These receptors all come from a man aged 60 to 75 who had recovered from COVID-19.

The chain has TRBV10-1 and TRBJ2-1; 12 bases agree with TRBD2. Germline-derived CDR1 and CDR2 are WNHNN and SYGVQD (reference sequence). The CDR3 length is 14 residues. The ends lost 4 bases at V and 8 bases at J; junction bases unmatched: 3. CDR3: CASSVTSGGHEQFF. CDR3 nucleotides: TGCGCCAGCAGTGTGACTAGCGGGGGACATGAGCAGTTCTTC.

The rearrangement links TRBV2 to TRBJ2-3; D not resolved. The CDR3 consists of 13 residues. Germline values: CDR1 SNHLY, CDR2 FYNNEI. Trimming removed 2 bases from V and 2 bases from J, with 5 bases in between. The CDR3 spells CASSEQFTDTQYF. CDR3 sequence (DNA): TGTGCCAGCAGTGAACAATTCACAGATACGCAGTATTTT.

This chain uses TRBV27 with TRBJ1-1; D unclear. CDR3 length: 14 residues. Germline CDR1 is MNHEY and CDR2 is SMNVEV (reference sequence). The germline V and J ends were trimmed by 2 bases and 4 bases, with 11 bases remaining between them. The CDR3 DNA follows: TGTGCCAGCAGTTTACTGGGCGGGAGCACTGAAGCTTTCTTT. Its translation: CASSLLGGSTEAFF.

The CDR3 DNA reads as TGTGCCAGCAGCTTAGATCCCCAGGGGCTCTCTTCTGGAAACACCATATATTTT. It encodes CASSLDPQGLSSGNTIYF. The J gene is TRBJ1-3, the V gene TRBV11-2; weak D call: TRBD1 (6 bases). V was pared by 0 bases and J by 1 base, with 16 bases between. The CDR3 spans 18 residues. The germline V gene has CDR1 SGHAT and CDR2 FQNNGV.

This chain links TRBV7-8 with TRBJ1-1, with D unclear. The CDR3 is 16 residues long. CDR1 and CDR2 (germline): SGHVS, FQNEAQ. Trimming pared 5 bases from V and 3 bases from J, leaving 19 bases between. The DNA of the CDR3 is TGTGCCAGCAGCCCCCGGAGCCCCCCAGAAGACACTGAAGCTTTCTTT. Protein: CASSPRSPPEDTEAFF.

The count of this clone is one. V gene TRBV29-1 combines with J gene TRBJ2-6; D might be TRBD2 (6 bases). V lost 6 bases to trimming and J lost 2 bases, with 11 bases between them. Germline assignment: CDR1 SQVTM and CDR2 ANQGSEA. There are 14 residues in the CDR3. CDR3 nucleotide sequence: TGCAGCGTGGTCGGCGGGGCTGGGGCCAACGTCCTGACTTTC. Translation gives CSVVGGAGANVLTF.

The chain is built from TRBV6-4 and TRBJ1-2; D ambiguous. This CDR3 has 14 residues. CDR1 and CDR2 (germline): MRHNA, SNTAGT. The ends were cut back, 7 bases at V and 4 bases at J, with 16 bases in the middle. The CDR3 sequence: CASKRTFAGYGYTF. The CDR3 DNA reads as TGTGCCAGCAAGAGGACTTTCGCGGGCTATGGCTACACCTTC.

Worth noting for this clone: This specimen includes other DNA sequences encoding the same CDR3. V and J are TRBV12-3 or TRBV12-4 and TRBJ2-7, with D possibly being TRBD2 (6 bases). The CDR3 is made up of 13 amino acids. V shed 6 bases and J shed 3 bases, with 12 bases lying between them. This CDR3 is CASSPGLLYEQYF. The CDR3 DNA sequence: TGTGCCAGCAGCCCGGGACTCCTCTACGAGCAGTACTTC.

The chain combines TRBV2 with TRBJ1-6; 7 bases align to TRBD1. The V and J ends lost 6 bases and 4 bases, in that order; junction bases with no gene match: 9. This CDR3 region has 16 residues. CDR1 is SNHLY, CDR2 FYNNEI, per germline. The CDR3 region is CASSQLQGSYNSPLHF. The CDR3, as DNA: TGTGCCAGCAGCCAACTACAGGGGAGTTATAATTCACCCCTCCACTTT.

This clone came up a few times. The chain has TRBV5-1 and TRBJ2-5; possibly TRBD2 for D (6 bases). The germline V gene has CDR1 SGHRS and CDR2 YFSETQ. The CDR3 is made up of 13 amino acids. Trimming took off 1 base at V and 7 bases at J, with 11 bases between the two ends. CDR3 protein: CASSLKLAATQYF. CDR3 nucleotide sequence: TGCGCCAGCAGCTTGAAACTAGCAGCGACCCAGTACTTC.

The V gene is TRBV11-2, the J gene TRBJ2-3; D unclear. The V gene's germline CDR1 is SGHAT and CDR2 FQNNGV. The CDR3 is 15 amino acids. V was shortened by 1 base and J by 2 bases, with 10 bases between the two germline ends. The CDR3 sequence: CASSLVLMATDTQYF. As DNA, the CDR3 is TGTGCCAGCAGCTTAGTTCTGATGGCCACAGATACGCAGTATTTT.

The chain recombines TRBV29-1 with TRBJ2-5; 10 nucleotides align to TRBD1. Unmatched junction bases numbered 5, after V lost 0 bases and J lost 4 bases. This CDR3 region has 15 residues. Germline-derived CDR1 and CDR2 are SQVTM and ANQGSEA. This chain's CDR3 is CSVEDLRTGGETQYF. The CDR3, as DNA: TGCAGCGTTGAAGATCTTAGGACAGGGGGAGAGACCCAGTACTTC.

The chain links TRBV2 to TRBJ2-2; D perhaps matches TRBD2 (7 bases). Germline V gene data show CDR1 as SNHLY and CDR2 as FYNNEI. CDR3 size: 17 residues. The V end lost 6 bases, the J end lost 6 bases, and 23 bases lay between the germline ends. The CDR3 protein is CASSTLGTGRGSGELFF. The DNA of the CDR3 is TGTGCCAGCAGCACCCTCGGCACAGGGAGGGGGTCCGGGGAGCTGTTTTTT.

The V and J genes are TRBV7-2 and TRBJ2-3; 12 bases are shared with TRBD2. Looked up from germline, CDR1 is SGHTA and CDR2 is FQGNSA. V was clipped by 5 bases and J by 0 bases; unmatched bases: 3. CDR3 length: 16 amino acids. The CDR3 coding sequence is TGTGCCAGCAGCCCAGGACTAGCGGGGAGCACAGATACGCAGTATTTT. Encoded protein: CASSPGLAGSTDTQYF.

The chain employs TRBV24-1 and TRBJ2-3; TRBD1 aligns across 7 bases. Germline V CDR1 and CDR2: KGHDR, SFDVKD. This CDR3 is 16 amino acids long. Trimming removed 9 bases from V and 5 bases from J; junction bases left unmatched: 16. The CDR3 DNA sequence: TGTGCCACCGGAAAGGGGGCCACCCTCGTCCGAGATACGCAGTATTTT. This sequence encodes CATGKGATLVRDTQYF.